This T cell receptor (beta chain) appears in the sequencing data of a study of CD8 T cells in ankylosing spondylitis. This clonotype was seen only a few times. Its cognate antigen is unknown. Quantitative 5'-RACE was performed with molecular barcodes, and it yielded the TCR beta libraries. TCRdb re-called the 5' RACE reads with MiXCR, one entry per CDR3 protein. In the table there are roughly 700,000 distinct CDR3 sequences, over 15% of which are singletons. Study-wide results and caveats: According to the report, clones linked to the disease were significantly enriched in matched synovial fluid samples taken from ankylosing spondylitis patients. Among TCR beta sequences, a motif of eight highly homologous variants appeared characteristic of ankylosing spondylitis blood. Previously reported in reactive arthritis synovial fluid and blood were some of the motif variants. Clones that were linked to disease were CD8+ and were relatively rare in peripheral blood.

CDR3 length: 12 amino acids. Per germline, CDR1 SQVTM and CDR2 ANQGSEA. The J segment lost 0 bases and the V segment lost 7 bases, leaving 2 bases of the junction unmatched. Sample: blood, either unsorted or a sorted T cell fraction (not recorded which). This chain joins TRBV29-1 and TRBJ1-1, with 7 nucleotides matching TRBD1. The TCR comes from a male donor with ankylosing spondylitis. The CDR3 DNA sequence: TGCAGCGACAGGGGTTTGAACACTGAAGCTTTCTTT. This gives the protein CSDRGLNTEAFF.